This TCR beta chain originates from a study of graft-versus-host responses after intestinal transplantation. About the research overall: Tacrolimus plus steroids were given to all recipients for approximately 3 years, preceded by anti-thymocyte globulin induction.

The CDR3 length is 16 residues. Germline V CDR1 and CDR2: MDHEN, SYDVKM. The junction had 8 bases not matched to a gene; V was cut back by 6 bases and J by 6 bases. The authors plated 200,000 CFSE-labeled responder cells with 200,000 irradiated, violet-dye-labeled stimulator cells. CFSE-low proliferating responders, CD3+CD4+ and CD3+CD8+, were sorted post-reaction. Assay used: immunoSEQ multiplex PCR; TCRdb lists only in-frame clones, some missing. The sample contains roughly 15,000 clones, around two fifths of which appear only once. The receptor was isolated from a human patient who received an intestinal transplant. The sample in question was alloreactive CD8+ T cells from a mixed lymphocyte reaction culture, obtained before intestinal transplant. Subset in this sample: CFSE-low proliferating T cells sorted from roughly six-day pre-transplant mixed lymphocyte reaction (GvH or HvG direction). This chain joins TRBV28 and TRBJ2-1, with 13 bases identical to TRBD2. The CDR3 reads CASSLGLAGEINEQFF. In DNA form, the CDR3 reads TGTGCCAGCAGCCTCGGACTAGCGGGAGAGATCAATGAGCAGTTCTTC.